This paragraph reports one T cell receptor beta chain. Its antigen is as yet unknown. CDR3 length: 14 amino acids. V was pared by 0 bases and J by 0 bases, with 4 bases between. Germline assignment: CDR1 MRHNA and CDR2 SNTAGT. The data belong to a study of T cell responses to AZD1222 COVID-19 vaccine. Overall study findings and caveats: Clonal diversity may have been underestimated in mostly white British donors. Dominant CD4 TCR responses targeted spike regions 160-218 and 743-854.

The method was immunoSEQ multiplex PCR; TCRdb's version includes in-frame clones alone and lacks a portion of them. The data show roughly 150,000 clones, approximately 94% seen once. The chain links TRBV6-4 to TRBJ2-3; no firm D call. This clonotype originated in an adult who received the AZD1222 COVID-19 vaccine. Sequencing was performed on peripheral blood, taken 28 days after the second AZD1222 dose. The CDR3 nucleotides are TGTGCCAGCAGTGACTCCCCTAGCACAGATACGCAGTATTTT. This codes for CASSDSPSTDTQYF.